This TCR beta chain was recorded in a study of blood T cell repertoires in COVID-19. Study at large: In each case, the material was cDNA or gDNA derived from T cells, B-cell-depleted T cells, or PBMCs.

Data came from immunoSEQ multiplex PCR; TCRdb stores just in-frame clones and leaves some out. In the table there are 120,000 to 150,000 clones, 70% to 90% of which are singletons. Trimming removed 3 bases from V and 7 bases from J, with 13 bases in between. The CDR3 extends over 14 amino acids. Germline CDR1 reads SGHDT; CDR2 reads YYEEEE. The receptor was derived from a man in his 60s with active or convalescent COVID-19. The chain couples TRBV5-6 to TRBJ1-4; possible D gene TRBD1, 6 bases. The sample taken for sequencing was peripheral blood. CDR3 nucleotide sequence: TGTGCCAGCAGCTCCTCAGGGGAAGGTGAAAAACTGTTTTTT. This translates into CASSSSGEGEKLFF.